This entry lists 4 T cell receptor beta chains sequenced from one sample in a study of blood T cell repertoires in COVID-19. The assay was immunoSEQ multiplex PCR, and TCRdb's table has in-frame clones only and misses some. The sample carries around 200,000 clones, about 86% recorded once. Sequenced material: peripheral blood. The receptors shown here come from a man aged 45 to 65 with active or convalescent COVID-19.

This sequence joins TRBV19 and TRBJ1-1; D is ambiguous. The CDR3 has 13 amino acids. V was trimmed by 4 bases and J by 0 bases, leaving 6 bases between them. Per the germline V gene, CDR1 is LNHDA and CDR2 is SQIVND (reference sequence). The CDR3 DNA follows: TGTGCCAGTAGTAATTCGGTGAACACTGAAGCTTTCTTT. Its protein product is CASSNSVNTEAFF.

V usage is TRBV6-2 or TRBV6-3 and J usage is TRBJ1-2, with D tentatively TRBD1 (6 bases). Germline assignment: CDR1 MNHEY and CDR2 SVGEGT. V was shortened by 2 bases and J by 8 bases, with 21 bases between the two germline ends. CDR3 length: 16 amino acids. Here the CDR3 reads CASSYIKLGHSVGYTF. DNA for the CDR3: TGTGCCAGCAGTTACATAAAGTTGGGACACTCCGTCGGCTACACCTTC.

V and J are TRBV6-1 and TRBJ1-2; D remains ambiguous. The CDR3 covers 15 residues. The V end was cut by 1 base, the J end by 4 bases, with 13 bases between. CDR1 MNHNS and CDR2 SASEGT come from the germline V gene. CDR3 region: CASSEEADGVYGYTF. The CDR3 nucleotides are TGTGCCAGCAGTGAAGAAGCGGACGGGGTCTATGGCTACACCTTC.

The V and J genes are TRBV6-1 and TRBJ2-7, with a tentative D call TRBD1 (6 bases). CDR1 is MNHNS, CDR2 SASEGT, per germline. V shed 4 bases and J shed 0 bases, with 16 bases lying between them. The CDR3 has 16 residues. CDR3 DNA: TGTGCCAGCAGTGTCCCTCAACAGGGTACCTCCTACGAGCAGTACTTC. It encodes CASSVPQQGTSYEQYF.